This T cell receptor beta chain was retrieved from a study of regulatory T cells in long-lasting Graves disease. Overall study findings and caveats: Those with persistent disease had in common more public clonotypes (more than 2,500) than new patients (around 910).

In this sample, this clonotype turned up a few times. Its antigen is not known. Time point given: persistent/refractory GD, antithyroid drugs over 5 years with positive TRAb. RNA isolated from PBMCs was used to make the TCR library. Building the TCR beta libraries relied on iRepertoire HTBI primers, and CDR3 regions underwent Arm-PCR. TCRdb independently ran MiXCR on the multiplex PCR reads; one entry per CDR3 protein. The sample comprises approximately 350,000 distinct CDR3 sequences, 20% to 25% of which are singletons, and around 30% rests with the top ten. This CDR3 is built from 14 residues. V was clipped by 5 bases and J by 6 bases, with 16 bases between them. Per germline, CDR1 MNHNS and CDR2 SASEGT.

The V call is TRBV6-1, the J call TRBJ1-1; perhaps TRBD1 as D (6 bases). Sequenced here: peripheral blood mononuclear cells (PBMCs), sampled when the disease was refractory, from a patient treated with antithyroid drugs. The TCR was taken from a woman between 40 and 50 years old with Graves disease. CDR3 DNA: TGTGCCAGCAGTCGACACAGGGATTATTCTGAAGCTTTCTTT. Protein sequence: CASSRHRDYSEAFF.